A selection of T cell receptor beta chains follows, all from one sample in a study of blood T cells in healthy people across ages. MiXCR was run by TCRdb on the 5' RACE reads, yielding one entry per CDR3 protein. The data show some 1.4 million distinct CDR3 sequences, roughly 45% seen once. The specimen sequenced was blood. The receptors come from a woman between 18 and 29 years old in good health. Both conserved end residues are part of each CDR3. A D gene is named only where the DNA matches it firmly. Not every row has a clone size; where given, it reads once, few, many or a size class.

clone size | J gene | V gene | D gene | CDR3 protein | CDR3 DNA
few | TRBJ1-2 | TRBV20-1 | NA | CRGPGSGYTF | TGCAGGGGCCCGGGTTCGGGCTACACCTTC
few | TRBJ1-1 | TRBV12-3/TRBV12-4 | TRBD1 | CASSLLTGLNTEAFF | TGTGCCAGCAGTCTGCTGACAGGGCTGAACACTGAAGCTTTCTTT
few | TRBJ2-7 | TRBV30 | NA | CAWSTSSYEQYF | TGTGCCTGGAGTACGTCGAGCTACGAGCAGTACTTC
once | TRBJ1-2 | TRBV9 | NA | CASSPQFTDRSYGYTF | TGTGCCAGCAGCCCCCAGTTTACGGACAGATCATATGGCTACACCTTC
once | TRBJ1-2 | TRBV6-5 | NA | CASSYDDRLDGYTF | TGTGCCAGCAGTTACGACGACAGACTTGATGGCTACACCTTC
few | TRBJ2-7 | TRBV2 | TRBD2 | CASKLAGWIYEQYF | TGTGCCAGCAAACTAGCGGGATGGATCTACGAGCAGTACTTC
NA | TRBJ1-3 | TRBV28 | TRBD1 | CASSSPPTGISGNTIYF | TGTGCCAGCAGTTCACCCCCGACAGGGATCTCTGGAAACACCATATATTTT
NA | TRBJ2-1 | TRBV24-1 | TRBD2 | CATSEAGKTHNEQFF | TGTGCCACCAGCGAAGCGGGAAAAACGCACAATGAGCAGTTCTTC
few | TRBJ1-2 | TRBV4-1 | TRBD1 | CASSHPTGGDYGYTF | TGCGCCAGCAGCCATCCTACAGGGGGCGACTATGGCTACACCTTC
NA | TRBJ2-5 | TRBV5-6 | TRBD2 | CASSLDGTSGSFHGSEQYF | TGTGCCAGCAGCTTGGACGGGACTAGCGGCTCCTTTCACGGCAGTGAGCAGTACTTC
NA | TRBJ2-7 | TRBV28 | NA | CASSSMDTRADEQYF | TGTGCCAGCAGTTCCATGGACACCCGAGCCGACGAGCAGTACTTC
few | TRBJ2-1 | TRBV5-6 | TRBD2 | CASSLRGRSGRFEQFF | TGTGCCAGCAGCTTGAGGGGTCGTAGCGGGAGATTCGAGCAGTTCTTC
NA | TRBJ2-7 | TRBV11-2 | NA | CASTETGTVNYEQYF | TGTGCCAGCACCGAAACCGGGACTGTAAACTACGAGCAGTACTTC
few | TRBJ1-2 | TRBV6-2/TRBV6-3 | NA | CASSYGSFYGYTF | TGTGCCAGCAGTTATGGCAGCTTCTATGGCTACACCTTC
NA | TRBJ2-7 | TRBV4-2 | TRBD2 | CASSQVASGSEWVSYEQYF | TGTGCCAGCAGCCAAGTGGCTAGCGGGAGTGAGTGGGTATCCTACGAGCAGTACTTC
few | TRBJ2-7 | TRBV29-1 | NA | CSAGGDRQGLSYEQYF | TGCAGCGCCGGGGGGGATAGACAGGGATTGTCCTACGAGCAGTACTTC
NA | TRBJ1-4 | TRBV3-1 | NA | CASSQGVPNEKLFF | TGTGCCAGCAGCCAGGGGGTTCCTAATGAAAAACTGTTTTTT
NA | TRBJ2-2 | TRBV7-9 | NA | CASLSVTNTGELFF | TGTGCCAGTCTCTCGGTAACGAACACCGGGGAGCTGTTTTTT
few | TRBJ1-4 | TRBV9 | NA | CASRGENEKLFF | TGTGCCAGCCGGGGGGAGAATGAAAAACTGTTTTTT
NA | TRBJ2-5 | TRBV11-2 | NA | CASSSPSKGVFGETQYF | TGTGCCAGCAGCTCCCCCTCCAAGGGCGTATTCGGAGAGACCCAGTACTTC
NA | TRBJ1-1 | TRBV12-3/TRBV12-4 | NA | CASSLGGQENTEAFF | TGTGCCAGCAGTTTAGGAGGACAAGAGAACACTGAAGCTTTCTTT
few | TRBJ2-7 | TRBV5-1 | NA | CASSNFRDKGVYEQYF | TGCGCCAGCAGCAATTTCCGGGACAAGGGGGTATACGAGCAGTACTTC
NA | TRBJ2-2 | TRBV20-1 | TRBD1 | CSSPGQRDTGELFF | TGCAGTAGTCCGGGACAGAGAGACACCGGGGAGCTGTTTTTT
NA | TRBJ2-1 | TRBV7-9 | TRBD1 | CASSLLRGFETQFF | TGTGCCAGCAGCTTACTCAGGGGGTTCGAGACCCAGTTCTTC